This T cell receptor beta chain was captured by sequencing in a study of shared clonotypes between healthy human individuals. Overall study results and limits: Genetic and exposure-history diversity was limited by the small donor number.

A note on this clone: What it binds is not known.

Sequencing was performed with immunoSEQ multiplex PCR; in TCRdb, only in-frame clones are kept and a portion is missing. The table has about 2 million clones, approximately 94% seen once. Germline lookup yields CDR1 SGHVS and CDR2 FNYEAQ. The CDR3 has 14 amino acids. V was shortened by 4 bases and J by 2 bases, with 12 bases between the two germline ends. CD45RO-negative, CCR7-selected cells formed the naive CD8 fraction, which excluded terminally differentiated effector memory CD45RA+ cells. Within Nashville, Tennessee resided all donors, each a Caucasian adult. The chain is built from TRBV7-6 and TRBJ2-7; D is undetermined. Sequenced sample: naive CD8+ T cells sorted from blood. The sequence was collected from a man between 18 and 29 years old in good health. The CDR3 reads CASSSILGTYEQYF. The CDR3 region has the DNA TGTGCCAGCAGCTCCATACTTGGGACCTACGAGCAGTACTTC.